This entry lists 32 T cell receptor beta chains sequenced from one sample in a study of cytomegalovirus exposure and HLA in healthy donors. The PCR used 60 Vbeta and 13 Jbeta primers. The protocol was immunoSEQ multiplex PCR, while the TCRdb copy is restricted to in-frame clones and leaves out a portion. The data contain over 200,000 clones, roughly 82% of them singletons. The source material was PBMCs. The origin of the receptors is a middle-aged man in good health and CMV-seropositive.

The chain carries TRBV19 and TRBJ1-3; D uncertain. V shed 1 base and J shed 0 bases, with 7 bases lying between them. CDR3 length equals 15 residues. Germline V CDR1 and CDR2: LNHDA, SQIVND (reference sequence). This chain's CDR3 is CASSIGASSGNTIYF. For the CDR3, the DNA is TGTGCCAGTAGTATAGGGGCAAGCTCTGGAAACACCATATATTTT.

The rearrangement uses TRBV5-6 and TRBJ1-1; TRBD1 matches at 8 bases. J lost 3 bases, V lost 4 bases, and 8 bases had no gene match. CDR1 and CDR2 from the germline V gene are SGHDT and YYEEEE. The CDR3 length is 15 residues. In DNA form, the CDR3 reads TGTGCCAGCAGCGTCGGGACAGGTCGGTACACTGAAGCTTTCTTT. It specifies CASSVGTGRYTEAFF.

The CDR3 region has the DNA TGCGCCAGCAGCTTGACAGGGTTCGGAGATACGCAGTATTTT. Translation gives CASSLTGFGDTQYF. The rearrangement links TRBV5-1 to TRBJ2-3; weak D call: TRBD1 (6 bases). V gave up 1 base and J gave up 5 bases, with 11 bases separating them. CDR1 SGHRS and CDR2 YFSETQ come from the germline V gene. The CDR3 has 14 residues.

This rearrangement joins TRBV6-5 to TRBJ1-2; 8 bases map to TRBD1. Germline lookup yields CDR1 MNHEY and CDR2 SVGAGI. There are 15 residues in the CDR3. Trimming took 5 bases from V and 4 from J; bases not matched to a gene: 9. The CDR3 DNA reads as TGTGCCAGCAGTCCGAGGACAGGGTTGTCCTATGGCTACACCTTC. Translating gives CASSPRTGLSYGYTF.

This clone was picked up one time. This chain joins TRBV19 and TRBJ2-1; 7 nucleotides agree with TRBD1. The CDR3 totals 15 residues. V trimming: 7 bases; J trimming: 0 bases; junction bases outside the gene matches: 6. Germline V lookup: CDR1 LNHDA, CDR2 SQIVND (reference sequence). CDR3: CASTPDRNSYNEQFF. CDR3 DNA: TGTGCCAGTACCCCGGACAGGAACTCCTACAATGAGCAGTTCTTC.

This clone is a singleton in its sample. V and J are TRBV19 and TRBJ2-6; D possibly corresponds to TRBD1 (5 bases). Trimming shortened V by 5 bases and J by 2 bases, and 13 bases separated the two germline ends. The CDR3 consists of 16 residues. Germline values: CDR1 LNHDA, CDR2 SQIVND (reference sequence). DNA of the CDR3: TGTGCCAGTAGTCGGTCTACAGGCACTGGGGCCAACGTCCTGACTTTC. Translating gives CASSRSTGTGANVLTF.

The chain's CDR3 is CASSLEGSGVGEQYV. As DNA, the CDR3 is TGTGCCAGCAGCTTAGAAGGTTCGGGGGTGGGTGAGCAGTACGTC. The rearrangement uses TRBV7-9 and TRBJ2-7; possibly TRBD2 for D (6 bases). Germline CDR1 is SEHNR and CDR2 is FQNEAQ (reference sequence). The CDR3 totals 15 residues. V shed 1 base and J shed 7 bases, with 17 bases lying between them.

V is TRBV6-6 and J is TRBJ1-1; D call uncertain. The CDR3 is 14 amino acids. Germline CDR1 and CDR2: MNHNY and SVGAGI (reference sequence). V was trimmed by 2 bases and J by 2 bases, leaving 9 bases between them. CDR3 nucleotides: TGTGCCAGCAGTTACGGCTGGTCAAACACTGAAGCTTTCTTT. Protein sequence: CASSYGWSNTEAFF.

The chain employs TRBV5-8 and TRBJ2-1; D possibly corresponds to TRBD2 (5 bases). In germline, CDR1 is SGHTS, CDR2 YDEGEE. V lost 0 bases to trimming and J lost 7 bases, with 11 bases between them. The CDR3 extends over 14 amino acids. CDR3 coding DNA: TGTGCCAGCAGCTTGGTCCCTAGGAGGAATGAGCAGTTCTTC. Translating it yields CASSLVPRRNEQFF.

The J gene is TRBJ1-2, the V gene TRBV5-1; D uncertain. The germline gives CDR1 SGHRS, CDR2 YFSETQ. The ends were cut back, 1 base at V and 0 bases at J, with 10 bases in the middle. CDR3 length: 15 residues. For the CDR3, the DNA is TGCGCCAGCAGCTTGAGCGGGATCCCTAACTATGGCTACACCTTC. Its translation is CASSLSGIPNYGYTF.

This chain joins TRBV5-1 and TRBJ2-2, with 9 bases identical to TRBD1. The length of the CDR3 is 15 residues. Germline CDR1 reads SGHRS; CDR2 reads YFSETQ. V lost 6 bases, J lost 5 bases, and 8 bases stayed unmatched. The CDR3 DNA reads TGCGCCAGCACTCCGGGACAGGGTTTAACCGGGGAGCTGTTTTTT. As protein: CASTPGQGLTGELFF.

V usage is TRBV28 and J usage is TRBJ2-2; 7 bases are shared with TRBD1. Germline CDR1 reads MDHEN; CDR2 reads SYDVKM. This CDR3 contains 15 residues. CDR3 nucleotide sequence: TGTGCAACTACAGAAGGGGGCGCCAACACCGGGGAGCTGTTTTTT. Residues: CATTEGGANTGELFF. The variable domain in full, with the rest retrieved from reference TRBV28 and TRBJ2-2, is DVKVTQSSRYLVKRTGEKVFLECVQDMDHENMFWYRQDPGLGLRLIYFSYDVKMKEKGDIPEGYSVSREKKERFSLILESASTNQTSMYLCATTEGGANTGELFFGEGSRLTVL.

This clone appeared a few times. This rearrangement joins TRBV6-1 to TRBJ1-2, with a weak D call TRBD1 (6 bases). Deletions cut 10 bases from V and 4 bases from J, with 19 bases between. The CDR3 spans 14 residues. CDR1 and CDR2 from the germline V gene are MNHNS and SASEGT. The CDR3 loop reads CAIPTGPLSYGYTF. The CDR3, as DNA: TGTGCCATCCCGACAGGACCTCTTAGCTATGGCTACACCTTC.

V is TRBV19 and J is TRBJ1-1; 8 bases are a match to TRBD1. Trimming removed 8 bases from V and 2 bases from J; junction bases left unmatched: 10. This CDR3 is 15 amino acids long. Germline CDR1 LNHDA, CDR2 SQIVND (reference sequence). The CDR3 loop reads CASSVQGGPNTEAFF. DNA for the CDR3: TGTGCCAGTTCCGTACAGGGGGGACCAAACACTGAAGCTTTCTTT.

The V and J genes are TRBV7-3 and TRBJ2-5, with D perhaps matching TRBD2 (6 bases). Germline CDR1 and CDR2: SGHTA and FQGTGA. There are 15 residues in the CDR3. Trimming pared 0 bases from V and 2 bases from J, leaving 10 bases between. CDR3 DNA: TGTGCCAGCAGCTTAACTCCCAGCGGGCAAGAGACCCAGTACTTC. Encoded protein: CASSLTPSGQETQYF.

The chain has TRBV7-2 and TRBJ1-5; D not resolved. CDR3 length: 14 residues. Germline V gives CDR1 SGHTA, CDR2 FQGNSA. Trimming removed 3 bases from V and 0 bases from J, with 6 bases in between. The CDR3 region has the DNA TGTGCCAGCAGCTTGCAGTATAGCAATCAGCCCCAGCATTTT. This gives the protein CASSLQYSNQPQHF.

The CDR3 spells CASSPEGLYEQYV. Here the CDR3 DNA reads TGTGCCAGCAGCCCGGAGGGTCTATACGAGCAGTACGTC. The genes are TRBV11-2 and TRBJ2-7; the D gene is possibly TRBD2 (6 bases). Germline loops: CDR1 SGHAT, CDR2 FQNNGV. Trimming pared 5 bases from V and 4 bases from J, leaving 12 bases between. This CDR3 spans 13 amino acids.

CDR3 sequence: CASSSLAGALDEQFF. The CDR3 DNA reads as TGTGCCAGCAGCTCACTAGCGGGAGCTTTGGATGAGCAGTTCTTC. The chain links TRBV7-3 to TRBJ2-1; 11 nucleotides line up with TRBD2. The length of the CDR3 is 15 residues. The ends lost 4 bases at V and 8 bases at J; junction bases unmatched: 7. The germline gives CDR1 SGHTA, CDR2 FQGTGA.

The chain recombines TRBV7-6 with TRBJ2-1; 7 nucleotides agree with TRBD2. Germline values: CDR1 SGHVS, CDR2 FNYEAQ. The V and J ends lost 1 base and 7 bases, in that order; junction bases with no gene match: 7. There are 15 residues in the CDR3. The CDR3 is CASSLEGGPGNEQFF. CDR3 DNA sequence: TGTGCCAGCAGCTTAGAGGGAGGGCCCGGAAATGAGCAGTTCTTC.

The chain employs TRBV4-1 and TRBJ2-3; 10 bases line up with TRBD2. CDR3 size: 15 residues. Per the germline V gene, CDR1 is MGHRA and CDR2 is YSYEKL. Trimming removed 2 bases from V and 4 bases from J; junction bases left unmatched: 3. The CDR3 bases are TGCGCCAGCAGCCAATCGGGGACTAGCGCAGATACGCAGTATTTT. It specifies CASSQSGTSADTQYF.

The rearrangement joins TRBV6-5 to TRBJ2-7, with TRBD2 as a possible D gene (7 bases). The CDR3 has 15 amino acids. Germline-derived CDR1 and CDR2 are MNHEY and SVGAGI. V lost 5 bases and J lost 7, with 21 bases in between. CDR3 in DNA: TGTGCCAGCAGTGGGGGGGCTGGGCCTCCGGGGGAGCAGTACGTC. Its protein product is CASSGGAGPPGEQYV.

The chain uses TRBV18 and TRBJ2-7; 11 positions match TRBD1. The CDR3 length is 14 residues. Germline V lookup: CDR1 KGHSH, CDR2 LQKENI. The V segment lost 6 bases and the J segment 5 bases; nucleotides outside the gene matches: 6. CDR3 DNA sequence: TGTGCCAGCTCCCGGACAGGGGGCCTCCACGAGCAGTACTTC. It encodes CASSRTGGLHEQYF.

The rearrangement joins TRBV5-4 to TRBJ2-1, with 7 nucleotides matching TRBD2. Germline CDR1 is SGHNT and CDR2 is YYREEE (reference sequence). The CDR3 is 17 amino acids. V dropped 0 bases and J dropped 4; count of bases not matched to a gene: 10. The CDR3 here is CASSLDLAASGYNEQFF. CDR3 sequence (DNA): TGTGCCAGCAGCTTGGACCTTGCGGCTAGCGGATACAATGAGCAGTTCTTC.

The genes are TRBV14 and TRBJ2-1; D may be TRBD2 (5 bases). The CDR3 runs to 14 residues. Trimming left V 0 bases short and J 9 bases short, with 12 bases between. The V gene's germline CDR1 is SGHDN and CDR2 FVKESK. CDR3 loop: CASSQDLGRAEQFF. CDR3 coding DNA: TGTGCCAGCAGCCAAGATCTAGGGAGAGCTGAGCAGTTCTTC. Using reference TRBV14 and TRBJ2-1 for the parts outside the CDR3, the full variable domain is EAGVTQFPSHSVIEKGQTVTLRCDPISGHDNLYWYRRVMGKEIKFLLHFVKESKQDESGMPNNRFLAERTGGTYSTLKVQPAELEDSGVYFCASSQDLGRAEQFFGPGTRLTVL.

The rearrangement uses TRBV6-5 and TRBJ1-1; the match to TRBD1 covers 8 bases. The J segment lost 6 bases and the V segment lost 6 bases, leaving 9 bases of the junction unmatched. Germline CDR1 MNHEY, CDR2 SVGAGI. CDR3 length: 14 residues. The CDR3 loop reads CASRFGQGGAEAFF. In DNA form, the CDR3 reads TGTGCCAGCAGATTTGGACAGGGTGGCGCTGAAGCTTTCTTT.

The chain uses TRBV5-4 and TRBJ2-3; 8 bases match TRBD1. The length of the CDR3 is 15 residues. V lost 4 bases, J lost 2 bases, and 6 bases stayed unmatched. Germline values: CDR1 SGHNT, CDR2 YYREEE (reference sequence). CDR3 nucleotide sequence: TGTGCCAGCAGCCCTGGACAGGGACTCACAGATACGCAGTATTTT. The encoded protein is CASSPGQGLTDTQYF.

J is TRBJ1-1 and V is TRBV14; 9 bases are shared with TRBD1. The germline CDR1 and CDR2 sequences are SGHDN and FVKESK. J was trimmed by 1 base and V by 2 bases; bases with no gene match: 2. The CDR3 spans 15 residues. CDR3 nucleotides: TGTGCCAGCAGCCAACAGGGACAGGGGAACACTGAAGCTTTCTTT. It yields the protein CASSQQGQGNTEAFF. The full variable domain, with the rest looked up from reference TRBV14 and TRBJ1-1, is EAGVTQFPSHSVIEKGQTVTLRCDPISGHDNLYWYRRVMGKEIKFLLHFVKESKQDESGMPNNRFLAERTGGTYSTLKVQPAELEDSGVYFCASSQQGQGNTEAFFGQGTRLTVV.

There are a few counts of this clone. The genes are TRBV29-1 and TRBJ2-3, with 16 bases aligning to TRBD2. Unmatched junction bases numbered 3, after V lost 0 bases and J lost 6 bases. CDR1 and CDR2 from the germline V gene are SQVTM and ANQGSEA. This CDR3 region has 16 residues. CDR3 amino acids: CSVEEGLAGGSDTQYF. For the CDR3, the DNA is TGCAGCGTTGAAGAGGGACTAGCGGGAGGGAGCGATACGCAGTATTTT.

This clone is a singleton in its sample. The chain recombines TRBV28 with TRBJ1-4, with TRBD1 identical over 7 bases. After removal of 4 bases from V and 11 bases from J, the junction contained 13 bases not matched to a gene. From germline, CDR1 is MDHEN and CDR2 SYDVKM. The CDR3 loop spans 15 amino acids. The CDR3 spells CASSSSGTEGNKLFF. The CDR3 region has the DNA TGTGCCAGCAGTTCCTCCGGGACAGAGGGTAACAAACTGTTTTTT.

This clone was counted between two and nine times. This rearrangement joins TRBV6-5 to TRBJ1-2, with TRBD1 identical over 7 bases. Trimming at V came to 5 bases and at J to 8 bases, leaving 8 bases not matched to a gene. The CDR3 covers 13 residues. Germline loops: CDR1 MNHEY, CDR2 SVGAGI. CDR3 amino acids: CASSNDRARGYTF. Here the CDR3 DNA reads TGTGCCAGCAGTAACGACAGGGCCCGCGGCTACACCTTC.

The rearrangement uses TRBV19 and TRBJ2-1; TRBD1 aligns across 8 bases. Germline V gene lookup returns CDR1 LNHDA and CDR2 SQIVND (reference sequence). The length of the CDR3 is 15 residues. The V and J ends lost 3 bases and 2 bases, in that order; junction bases with no gene match: 3. The CDR3 region is CASSIGGQAYNEQFF. DNA for the CDR3: TGTGCCAGTAGTATTGGGGGACAGGCCTACAATGAGCAGTTCTTC.

The rearrangement links TRBV7-9 to TRBJ2-7, with a tentative D call TRBD2 (5 bases). The V gene lost 3 bases and the J gene lost 0 bases, with 9 bases spanning the gap. In germline, CDR1 is SEHNR, CDR2 FQNEAQ (reference sequence). The CDR3 is 14 residues long. CDR3 DNA sequence: TGTGCCAGCAGCTTGGGAGATCTCTCCTACGAGCAGTACGTC. Protein sequence: CASSLGDLSYEQYV.